This TCR beta chain was captured in a study of Ad26.COV2.S vaccination and SARS-CoV-2 variants. Overall study context: The authors gave Ad26.COV2.S intramuscularly, either once or twice 56 days apart.

Treatment: roughly 18 received Ad26.COV2.S at low or high dose, single or two shots; about 5 received placebo; per-sample allocation not given. Samples were taken on day 63 after the first vaccine or placebo injection. Study-wide findings and caveats: Total T cell responses, in the TCR breadth and depth analyses, may have been underestimated.

Regarding this clone: The antigen remains undetermined.

The V gene lost 1 base and the J gene lost 4 bases, with 13 bases spanning the gap. CDR3 length: 15 amino acids. In germline, CDR1 is SGHVS, CDR2 FQNEAQ. TCRdb's copy holds only in-frame clones and misses some; the assay was immunoSEQ multiplex PCR. Among around 450,000 clones, roughly 88% were seen once, and the ten largest hold around 4.5%. The sequence was collected from a person aged 18 to 65 who received the Ad26.COV2.S COVID-19 vaccine or a placebo. The V call is TRBV7-8, the J call TRBJ1-1; possibly TRBD1 for D (5 bases). This material consisted of peripheral blood, taken in a trial of Ad26.COV2.S vaccine versus placebo. CDR3 amino acids: CASSLVGYGATEAFF. The CDR3, as DNA: TGTGCCAGCAGCTTAGTGGGGTACGGGGCCACTGAAGCTTTCTTT.